A single TCR beta chain is shown here with its context. This sample is drawn from a study of blood T cell repertoires in COVID-19. CDR3 length equals 15 residues. Germline V gene sequence: CDR1 SGDLS, CDR2 YYNGEE. V lost 2 bases and J lost 0, with 12 bases in between. Per the original methods: Reference gene primer amplification gave nucleated cell count estimates. Measured with immunoSEQ multiplex PCR; TCRdb has only the in-frame clones, and not every one. V and J calls and clone size are as listed in that table; D and trimming were resolved from the DNA. The sample shows around 500,000 clones, approximately 87% of them seen only once.

This sequence originates from a woman between 35 and 50 years old who had recovered from COVID-19. The chain employs TRBV9 and TRBJ2-7, with a weak D call TRBD2 (6 bases). Input material: PBMCs or T cells enriched from blood (not recorded which). The DNA for the CDR3 is TGTGCCAGCAGCGTGGAGGAGGGCGGCTCCTACGAGCAGTACTTC. This encodes CASSVEEGGSYEQYF.